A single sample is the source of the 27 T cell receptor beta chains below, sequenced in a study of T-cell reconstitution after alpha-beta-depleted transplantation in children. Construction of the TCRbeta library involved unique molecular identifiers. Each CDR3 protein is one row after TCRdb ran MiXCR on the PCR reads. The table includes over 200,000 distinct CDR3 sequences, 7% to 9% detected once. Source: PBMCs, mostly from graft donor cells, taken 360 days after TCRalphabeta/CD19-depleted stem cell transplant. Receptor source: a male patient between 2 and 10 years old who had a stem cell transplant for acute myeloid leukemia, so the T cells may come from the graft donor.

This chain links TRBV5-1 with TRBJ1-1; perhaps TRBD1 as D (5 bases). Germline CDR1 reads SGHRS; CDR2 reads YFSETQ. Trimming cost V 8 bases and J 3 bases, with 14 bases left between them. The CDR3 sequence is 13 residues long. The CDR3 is CASQGEADTEAFF. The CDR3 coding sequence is TGCGCCAGTCAAGGGGAGGCGGACACTGAAGCTTTCTTT.

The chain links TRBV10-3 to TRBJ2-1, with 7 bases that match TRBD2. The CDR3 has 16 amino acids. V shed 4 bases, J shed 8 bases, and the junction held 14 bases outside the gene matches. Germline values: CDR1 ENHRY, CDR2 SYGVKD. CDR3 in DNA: TGTGCCATCAGTGGTAGGACTAGAGGGAGTTGGTATGAGCAGTTCTTC. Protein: CAISGRTRGSWYEQFF.

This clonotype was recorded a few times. The CDR3 region has the DNA TGTGCCACCAGCCCTAGCTTAGCCAAAAACATTCAGTACTTC. As protein: CATSPSLAKNIQYF. V and J are TRBV15 and TRBJ2-4, with D perhaps TRBD2 (5 bases). The V and J ends lost 5 bases and 0 bases respectively, with 8 bases between them. The germline V gene has CDR1 LNHNV and CDR2 YYDKDF (reference sequence). The CDR3 consists of 14 residues.

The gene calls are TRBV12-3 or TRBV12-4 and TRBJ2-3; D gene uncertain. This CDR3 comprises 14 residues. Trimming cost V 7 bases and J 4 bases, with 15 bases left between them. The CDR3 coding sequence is TGTGCCAGCACACCGGCCCCCTCCCCAGATACGCAGTATTTT. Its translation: CASTPAPSPDTQYF.

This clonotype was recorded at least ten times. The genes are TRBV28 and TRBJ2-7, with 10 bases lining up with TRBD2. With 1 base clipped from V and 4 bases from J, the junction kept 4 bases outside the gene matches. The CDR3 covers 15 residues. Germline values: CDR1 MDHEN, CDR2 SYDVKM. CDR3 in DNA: TGTGCCAGCAGTTTATTATCGACTAGCGGGTACGAGCAGTACTTC. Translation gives CASSLLSTSGYEQYF.

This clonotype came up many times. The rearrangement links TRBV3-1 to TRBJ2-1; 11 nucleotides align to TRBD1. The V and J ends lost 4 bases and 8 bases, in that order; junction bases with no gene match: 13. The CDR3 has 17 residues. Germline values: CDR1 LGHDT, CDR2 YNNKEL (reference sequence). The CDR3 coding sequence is TGTGCCAGCAGCCCCGATCCCGGACAGGGGGCAGGGGATGAGCAGTTCTTC. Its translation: CASSPDPGQGAGDEQFF.

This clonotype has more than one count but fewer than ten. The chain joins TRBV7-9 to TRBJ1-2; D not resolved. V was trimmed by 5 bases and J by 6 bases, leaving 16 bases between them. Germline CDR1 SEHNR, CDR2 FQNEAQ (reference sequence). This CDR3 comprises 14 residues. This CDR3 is CASSPPGIGDGYTF. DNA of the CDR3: TGTGCCAGCAGCCCCCCAGGTATCGGGGATGGCTACACCTTC.

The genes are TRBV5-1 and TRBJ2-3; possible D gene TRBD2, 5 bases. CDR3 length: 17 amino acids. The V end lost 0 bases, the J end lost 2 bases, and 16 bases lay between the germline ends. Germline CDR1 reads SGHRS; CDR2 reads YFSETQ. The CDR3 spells CASSLAGISGYTDTQYF. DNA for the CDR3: TGCGCCAGCAGCTTGGCTGGCATTTCGGGATACACAGATACGCAGTATTTT.

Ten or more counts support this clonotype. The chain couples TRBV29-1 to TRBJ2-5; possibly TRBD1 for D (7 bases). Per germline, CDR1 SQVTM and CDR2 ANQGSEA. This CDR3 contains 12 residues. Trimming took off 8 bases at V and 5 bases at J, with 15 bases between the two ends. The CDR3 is CSFLRGDETQYF. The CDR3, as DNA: TGCAGCTTTCTCAGGGGGGACGAGACCCAGTACTTC.

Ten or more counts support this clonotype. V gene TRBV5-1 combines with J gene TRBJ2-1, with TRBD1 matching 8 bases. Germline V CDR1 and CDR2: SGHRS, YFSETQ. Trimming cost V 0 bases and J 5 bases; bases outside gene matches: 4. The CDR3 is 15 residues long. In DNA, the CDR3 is TGCGCCAGCAGCTTGGTTCAGGGGGCTGACAATGAGCAGTTCTTC. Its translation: CASSLVQGADNEQFF.

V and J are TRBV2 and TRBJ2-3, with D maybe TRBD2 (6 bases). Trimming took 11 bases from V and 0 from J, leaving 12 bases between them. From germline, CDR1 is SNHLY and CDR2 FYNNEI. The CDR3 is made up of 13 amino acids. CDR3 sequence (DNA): TGTGCCGGATATAGCGGTAGCACAGATACGCAGTATTTT. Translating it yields CAGYSGSTDTQYF.

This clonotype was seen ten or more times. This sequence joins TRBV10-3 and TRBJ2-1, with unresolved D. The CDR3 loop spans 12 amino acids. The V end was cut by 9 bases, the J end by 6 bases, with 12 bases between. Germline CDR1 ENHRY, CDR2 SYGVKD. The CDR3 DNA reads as TGTGCCATGGGCAAGGATCCCAATGAGCAGTTCTTC. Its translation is CAMGKDPNEQFF.

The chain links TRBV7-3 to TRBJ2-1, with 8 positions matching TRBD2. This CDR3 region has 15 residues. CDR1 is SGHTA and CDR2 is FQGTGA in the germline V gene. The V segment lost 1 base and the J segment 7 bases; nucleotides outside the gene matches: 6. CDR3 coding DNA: TGTGCCAGCAGCTTAAAGGGACTAGACATAAATGAGCAGTTCTTC. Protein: CASSLKGLDINEQFF.

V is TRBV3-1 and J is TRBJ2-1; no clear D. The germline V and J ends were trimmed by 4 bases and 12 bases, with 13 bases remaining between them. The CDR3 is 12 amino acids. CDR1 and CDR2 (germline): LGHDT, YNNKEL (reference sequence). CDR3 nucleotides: TGTGCCAGCAGCCCCGGGCGAAGAGGGCAGTTCTTC. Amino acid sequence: CASSPGRRGQFF.

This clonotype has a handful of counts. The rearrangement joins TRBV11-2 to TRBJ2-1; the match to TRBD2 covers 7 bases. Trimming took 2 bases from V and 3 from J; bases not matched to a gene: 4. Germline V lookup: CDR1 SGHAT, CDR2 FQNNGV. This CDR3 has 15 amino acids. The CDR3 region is CASSLRTSYYNEQFF. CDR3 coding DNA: TGTGCCAGCAGCTTAAGGACTAGTTACTACAATGAGCAGTTCTTC.

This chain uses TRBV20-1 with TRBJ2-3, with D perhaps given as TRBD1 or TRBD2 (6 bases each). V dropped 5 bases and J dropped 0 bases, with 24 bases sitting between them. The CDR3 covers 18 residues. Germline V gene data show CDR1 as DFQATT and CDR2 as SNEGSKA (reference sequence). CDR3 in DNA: TGCAGTGCTTGGAGTGGGGGGCTAAGCTATGGCAGCACAGATACGCAGTATTTT. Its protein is CSAWSGGLSYGSTDTQYF.

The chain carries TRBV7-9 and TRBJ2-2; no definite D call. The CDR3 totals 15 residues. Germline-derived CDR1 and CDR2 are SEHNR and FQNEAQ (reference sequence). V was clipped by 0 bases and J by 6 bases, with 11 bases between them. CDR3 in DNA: TGTGCCAGCAGCTTAGCCCACATGGTTGCCGGGGAGCTGTTTTTT. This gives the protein CASSLAHMVAGELFF. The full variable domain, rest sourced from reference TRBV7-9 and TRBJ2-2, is DTGVSQNPRHKITKRGQNVTFRCDPISEHNRLYWYRQTLGQGPEFLTYFQNEAQLEKSRLLSDRFSAERPKGSFSTLEIQRTEQGDSAMYLCASSLAHMVAGELFFGEGSRLTVL.

CDR3 DNA sequence: TGTGCCAGCAGTTTGTTATGGGGGTTGCGCTCTGGGGCCAACGTCCTGACTTTC. Its protein is CASSLLWGLRSGANVLTF. This chain joins TRBV12-3 or TRBV12-4 and TRBJ2-6; D possibly uses TRBD1 or TRBD2 (5 bases each). The germline V and J ends were trimmed by 3 bases and 0 bases, with 15 bases remaining between them. CDR3 length: 18 residues.

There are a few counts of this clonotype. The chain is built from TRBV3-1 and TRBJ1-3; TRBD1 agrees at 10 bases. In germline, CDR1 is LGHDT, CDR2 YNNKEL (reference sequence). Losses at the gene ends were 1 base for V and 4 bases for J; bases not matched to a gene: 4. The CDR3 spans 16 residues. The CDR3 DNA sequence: TGTGCCAGCAGCCAAGCCAGGACAGGGGGAGGAAACACCATATATTTT. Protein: CASSQARTGGGNTIYF.

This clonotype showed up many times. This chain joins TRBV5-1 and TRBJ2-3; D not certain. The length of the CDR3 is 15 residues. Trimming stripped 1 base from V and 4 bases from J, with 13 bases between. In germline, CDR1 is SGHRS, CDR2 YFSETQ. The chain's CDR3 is CASSLSVSRPDTQYF. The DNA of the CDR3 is TGCGCCAGCAGCTTGTCAGTGAGCAGACCAGATACGCAGTATTTT.

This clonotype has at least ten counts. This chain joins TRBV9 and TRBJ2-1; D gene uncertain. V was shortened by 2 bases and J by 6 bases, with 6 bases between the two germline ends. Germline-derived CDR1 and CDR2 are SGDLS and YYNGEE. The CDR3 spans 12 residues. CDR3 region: CASSVWGNEQFF. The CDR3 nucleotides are TGTGCCAGCAGCGTTTGGGGCAATGAGCAGTTCTTC.

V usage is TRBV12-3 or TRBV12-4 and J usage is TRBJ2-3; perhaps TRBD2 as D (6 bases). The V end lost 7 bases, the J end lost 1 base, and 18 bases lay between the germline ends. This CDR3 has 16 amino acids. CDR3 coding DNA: TGTGCCAGCACCCCTCGACTAGTGGGGGGCACAGATACGCAGTATTTT. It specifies CASTPRLVGGTDTQYF.

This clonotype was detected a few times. CDR3 in DNA: TGTGCCAGCAGCACGACTTCCCTCAACTATGGCTACACCTTC. This sequence encodes CASSTTSLNYGYTF. The V gene is TRBV3-1, the J gene TRBJ1-2; D gene uncertain. The CDR3 loop spans 14 amino acids. Trimming left V 5 bases short and J 2 bases short, with 12 bases between. Looked up from germline, CDR1 is LGHDT and CDR2 is YNNKEL (reference sequence).

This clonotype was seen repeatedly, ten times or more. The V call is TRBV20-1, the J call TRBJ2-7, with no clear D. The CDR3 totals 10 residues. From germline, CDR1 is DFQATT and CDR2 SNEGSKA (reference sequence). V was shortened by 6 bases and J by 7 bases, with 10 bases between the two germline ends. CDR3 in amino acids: CSAWAVEQYF. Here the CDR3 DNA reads TGCAGTGCCTGGGCCGTGGAGCAGTACTTC.

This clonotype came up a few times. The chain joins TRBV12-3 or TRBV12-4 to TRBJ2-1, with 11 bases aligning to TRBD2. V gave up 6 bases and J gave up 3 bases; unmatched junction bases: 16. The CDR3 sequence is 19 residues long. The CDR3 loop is CASRSLGRGGLAGYNEQFF. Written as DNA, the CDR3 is TGTGCCAGCAGATCCCTGGGGAGGGGCGGACTAGCGGGCTACAATGAGCAGTTCTTC.

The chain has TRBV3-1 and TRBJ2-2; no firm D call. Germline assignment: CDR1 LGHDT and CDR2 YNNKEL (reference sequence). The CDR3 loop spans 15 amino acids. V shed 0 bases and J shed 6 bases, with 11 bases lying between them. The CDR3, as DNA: TGTGCCAGCAGCCAAGATCCCGGCAAACCCGGGGAGCTGTTTTTT. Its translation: CASSQDPGKPGELFF.

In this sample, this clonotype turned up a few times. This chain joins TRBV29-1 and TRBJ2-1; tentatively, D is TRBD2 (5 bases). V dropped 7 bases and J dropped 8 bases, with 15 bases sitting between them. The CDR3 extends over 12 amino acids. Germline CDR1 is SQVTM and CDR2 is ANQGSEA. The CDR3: CSANTEGYEQFF. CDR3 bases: TGCAGCGCCAACACAGAGGGCTATGAGCAGTTCTTC.